The 24 T cell receptor beta chains in this list originate from one sample, sequenced in a study of response to subunit inactivated influenza vaccine. TCRdb itself ran the RT-PCR reads through MiXCR, one entry per CDR3 protein. This sample has 150,000 or so distinct CDR3 sequences, with roughly 10% found just once. Sequencing used CD8+ T cells sorted from PBMCs, obtained roughly 24 months after vaccination. The receptor set was obtained from a man between 50 and 75 years old who received an inactivated influenza vaccine.

The chain is built from TRBV15 and TRBJ2-1; 8 bases map to TRBD2. CDR3 length: 18 amino acids. V dropped 3 bases and J dropped 2; count of bases not matched to a gene: 12. Germline CDR1 and CDR2: LNHNV and YYDKDF (reference sequence). The CDR3 loop reads CATSRERVGSGTYNEQFF. CDR3 nucleotide sequence: TGTGCCACCAGCAGGGAGAGGGTGGGTAGCGGGACCTACAATGAGCAGTTCTTC.

The sample holds a few counts of this clonotype. The chain has TRBV9 and TRBJ2-5; TRBD2 might be the D (5 bases). CDR1 SGDLS and CDR2 YYNGEE come from the germline V gene. This CDR3 region has 14 residues. Trimming took 3 bases from V and 5 from J, leaving 14 bases between them. The CDR3 bases are TGTGCCAGCAGCGAAACACTAGGCTGGGAGACCCAGTACTTC. Protein sequence: CASSETLGWETQYF.

This clonotype was counted many times. This sequence joins TRBV25-1 and TRBJ1-5; D not certain. Trimming removed 2 bases from V and 2 bases from J, with 10 bases in between. From germline, CDR1 is MGHDK and CDR2 SYGVNS. CDR3 length: 15 residues. CDR3 amino acids: CASSEGSWGNQPQHF. The CDR3 DNA reads TGTGCCAGCAGTGAAGGCAGCTGGGGCAATCAGCCCCAGCATTTT. The whole variable domain, filled in from reference TRBV25-1 and TRBJ1-5, reads EADIYQTPRYLVIGTGKKITLECSQTMGHDKMYWYQQDPGMELHLIHYSYGVNSTEKGDLSSESTVSRIRTEHFPLTLESARPSHTSQYLCASSEGSWGNQPQHFGDGTRLSIL.

This clonotype was counted at least ten times. V and J are TRBV12-3 or TRBV12-4 and TRBJ2-1, with a weak D call TRBD2 (5 bases). CDR3 length: 11 amino acids. The ends were cut back, 3 bases at V and 12 bases at J, with 9 bases in the middle. CDR3 DNA: TGTGCCAGCAGTTTGGGAGATCGGCAGTTCTTC. Its translation is CASSLGDRQFF.

This clonotype was picked up many times. The V gene is TRBV29-1, the J gene TRBJ2-3, with TRBD2 matching 7 bases. V trimming: 5 bases; J trimming: 2 bases; junction bases outside the gene matches: 4. Germline V lookup: CDR1 SQVTM, CDR2 ANQGSEA. CDR3 size: 13 residues. The CDR3 is CSVRGGPTDTQYF. CDR3 in DNA: TGCAGCGTTAGGGGAGGGCCCACAGATACGCAGTATTTT.

This clonotype was picked up many times. This chain connects TRBV6-5 to TRBJ2-1, with 10 bases matching TRBD1. CDR1 MNHEY and CDR2 SVGAGI come from the germline V gene. The trim removed 6 bases at V and 2 bases at J, leaving 4 bases unmatched. The CDR3 contains 15 residues. The CDR3 is CASRWDRGTYNEQFF. The DNA for the CDR3 is TGTGCCAGCAGATGGGACAGGGGAACCTACAATGAGCAGTTCTTC.

This clonotype was counted between two and nine times. This rearrangement joins TRBV20-1 to TRBJ1-1; TRBD1 agrees at 8 bases. The CDR3 extends over 13 amino acids. The germline V gene encodes CDR1 DFQATT and CDR2 SNEGSKA (reference sequence). The J segment lost 3 bases and the V segment lost 3 bases, leaving 3 bases of the junction unmatched. This CDR3 is CSARTGADTEAFF. In DNA, the CDR3 is TGCAGTGCTAGGACAGGGGCGGACACTGAAGCTTTCTTT.

This clonotype was seen more than once but under ten times. CDR3 residues: CSARGQGDYSPLHF. For the CDR3, the DNA is TGCAGTGCCCGGGGACAGGGAGATTATTCACCCCTCCACTTT. The chain links TRBV20-1 to TRBJ1-6, with 9 nucleotides matching TRBD1. The CDR3 contains 14 residues. Per germline, CDR1 DFQATT and CDR2 SNEGSKA (reference sequence). The ends lost 6 bases at V and 8 bases at J; junction bases unmatched: 8.

This clonotype occurred a few times. The rearrangement links TRBV6-5 to TRBJ2-1, with TRBD1 matching 7 bases. CDR1 MNHEY and CDR2 SVGAGI come from the germline V gene. Trimming took 0 bases from V and 1 from J; bases not matched to a gene: 3. The length of the CDR3 is 16 residues. CDR3 region: CASSYSWTGSYNEQFF. The CDR3 DNA reads as TGTGCCAGCAGTTACTCCTGGACAGGTTCCTACAATGAGCAGTTCTTC.

V usage is TRBV5-5 and J usage is TRBJ2-1, with TRBD2 matching over 9 bases. Germline lookup yields CDR1 SGHKS and CDR2 YYEKEE (reference sequence). After removal of 6 bases from V and 3 bases from J, the junction contained 1 base not matched to a gene. This CDR3 has 13 amino acids. The CDR3 loop reads CASTRGGYNEQFF. The CDR3 DNA reads as TGTGCCAGCACGCGGGGGGGCTACAATGAGCAGTTCTTC.

This chain connects TRBV9 to TRBJ2-1; 13 bases are shared with TRBD2. CDR3 length equals 16 residues. The V segment lost 2 bases and the J segment 8 bases; nucleotides outside the gene matches: 7. Germline CDR1 reads SGDLS; CDR2 reads YYNGEE. In nucleotides, the CDR3 is TGTGCCAGCAGCGTCCCGAGGACTAGCGGGAGAGATGAGCAGTTCTTC. Amino acids: CASSVPRTSGRDEQFF.

This clonotype was picked up a small number of times. V and J are TRBV9 and TRBJ2-6; the D is unclear. CDR3 length: 16 residues. Between the trimmed V and J ends, which lost 7 bases and 0 bases, there was a span of 14 bases. CDR1 is SGDLS, CDR2 YYNGEE, per germline. The CDR3 nucleotides read TGTGCCAGCGCCCCGAGTGGGTACTCTGGGGCCAACGTCCTGACTTTC. It encodes CASAPSGYSGANVLTF. The full variable domain, its missing parts supplied by reference TRBV9 and TRBJ2-6, is DSGVTQTPKHLITATGQRVTLRCSPRSGDLSVYWYQQSLDQGLQFLIQYYNGEERAKGNILERFSAQQFPDLHSELNLSSLELGDSALYFCASAPSGYSGANVLTFGAGSRLTVL.

The DNA of the CDR3 is TGCAGTGCGCCCCGGGGCGAATACGAGCAGTACTTC. Residues: CSAPRGEYEQYF. V and J are TRBV20-1 and TRBJ2-7, with D perhaps matching TRBD1 or TRBD2 (5 bases each). Between the trimmed V and J ends, which lost 6 bases and 4 bases, there was a span of 13 bases. Germline CDR1 DFQATT, CDR2 SNEGSKA (reference sequence). This CDR3 region has 12 residues.

The rearrangement links TRBV13 to TRBJ2-4; D not certain. The CDR3 consists of 15 residues. Trimming stripped 0 bases from V and 1 base from J, with 7 bases between. CDR1 and CDR2 (germline): PRHDT, FYEKMQ (reference sequence). DNA of the CDR3: TGTGCCAGCAGCTTAGGTATAGGGGCCAAAAACATTCAGTACTTC. Encoded protein: CASSLGIGAKNIQYF.

The rearrangement joins TRBV6-5 to TRBJ1-2; D may be TRBD1 (5 bases). There are 18 residues in the CDR3. Per germline, CDR1 MNHEY and CDR2 SVGAGI. Trimming stripped 7 bases from V and 0 bases from J, with 24 bases between. The CDR3 region is CASTFSLSGRDPNYGYTF. The CDR3 DNA reads TGTGCCAGCACTTTCTCCTTATCAGGGAGGGACCCTAACTATGGCTACACCTTC.

This clonotype was detected only a few times. CDR3 sequence (DNA): TGTGCCAGCAGCGGGGGCACTAGCGGATTTCTCGAGCAGTACTTC. Protein sequence: CASSGGTSGFLEQYF. The chain has TRBV7-9 and TRBJ2-7; TRBD2 matches at 8 bases. V lost 5 bases to trimming and J lost 6 bases; unmatched junction nucleotides: 12. CDR1 is SEHNR and CDR2 is FQNEAQ in the germline V gene (reference sequence). The CDR3 runs 15 residues.

This clonotype has more than one count but fewer than ten. V usage is TRBV19 and J usage is TRBJ1-1; D unclear. The CDR3 length is 12 residues. Germline assignment: CDR1 LNHDA and CDR2 SQIVND (reference sequence). V was shortened by 10 bases and J by 0 bases, with 9 bases between the two germline ends. The chain's CDR3 is CATGGLNTEAFF. In nucleotides, the CDR3 is TGTGCCACCGGCGGTCTGAACACTGAAGCTTTCTTT.

The chain has TRBV6-1 and TRBJ2-2; D remains ambiguous. The CDR3 is 14 residues long. V lost 7 bases and J lost 3, with 12 bases in between. Germline values: CDR1 MNHNS, CDR2 SASEGT. CDR3 loop: CASTYTPYTGELFF. The CDR3 DNA is TGTGCCAGCACCTACACCCCGTACACCGGGGAGCTGTTTTTT.

The chain couples TRBV2 to TRBJ2-2; TRBD1 might be the D (6 bases). CDR3 length equals 13 residues. Trimming shortened V by 7 bases and J by 3 bases, and 9 bases separated the two germline ends. From germline, CDR1 is SNHLY and CDR2 FYNNEI. CDR3 bases: TGTGCCAGCAACGGACAGCACACCGGGGAGCTGTTTTTT. Translated, it gives CASNGQHTGELFF.

The gene calls are TRBV28 and TRBJ2-5, with D tentatively TRBD2 (5 bases). The V end lost 3 bases, the J end lost 3 bases, and 11 bases lay between the germline ends. Per the germline V gene, CDR1 is MDHEN and CDR2 is SYDVKM. The CDR3 is made up of 14 amino acids. This chain's CDR3 is CASSFPVGEETQYF. Here the CDR3 DNA reads TGTGCCAGCAGTTTTCCGGTGGGAGAAGAGACCCAGTACTTC.

The CDR3 sequence is CASSFSGSGAYEQYF. CDR3 nucleotides: TGTGCCAGCAGCTTTTCCGGTAGCGGAGCCTACGAGCAGTACTTC. The chain carries TRBV7-8 and TRBJ2-7; D may be TRBD2 (6 bases). Germline V gives CDR1 SGHVS, CDR2 FQNEAQ. The CDR3 is 15 amino acids. V was trimmed by 3 bases and J by 2 bases, leaving 14 bases between them.

In this sample, this clonotype turned up a few times. This rearrangement joins TRBV4-2 to TRBJ2-5, with D uncertain. This CDR3 has 15 residues. Trimming took 1 base from V and 5 from J, leaving 14 bases between them. The germline V gene encodes CDR1 LGHNA and CDR2 YNFKEQ. This CDR3 reads CASSQGLGSSETQYF. In nucleotides, the CDR3 is TGTGCCAGCAGCCAAGGCCTAGGGTCCAGCGAGACCCAGTACTTC.

This clonotype occurred a few times. V gene TRBV11-2 combines with J gene TRBJ1-2, with D maybe TRBD1 (5 bases). This CDR3 has 16 residues. Trimming stripped 5 bases from V and 3 bases from J, with 19 bases between. Germline-derived CDR1 and CDR2 are SGHAT and FQNNGV. The CDR3 DNA sequence: TGTGCCAGCAGCATTACCCGCGCAGGGCTGGACTATGGCTACACCTTC. This translates into CASSITRAGLDYGYTF.

This clonotype occurred a few times. The chain couples TRBV5-1 to TRBJ2-6; TRBD2 aligns across 10 bases. With V trimmed by 1 base and J by 0 bases, 4 bases remained unmatched. The CDR3 contains 18 residues. Germline CDR1 reads SGHRS; CDR2 reads YFSETQ. CDR3 region: CASSLLAGGLSGANVLTF. In nucleotides, the CDR3 is TGCGCCAGCAGCTTGTTAGCGGGAGGCCTCTCTGGGGCCAACGTCCTGACTTTC.